These T cell receptor beta chains were read from a single sample in a study of blood T cell repertoires in COVID-19. Assay: immunoSEQ multiplex PCR; the TCRdb copy retains only in-frame clones and omits some. The sample contains tens of thousands of clones, more than 75% of which appear only once. Sequencing used peripheral blood. These receptors came from a human donor in a cohort sampled during active COVID-19. Each CDR3 is given with its conserved first and last residue. D genes are given only for firm matches.

V,D,length,CDR3
TRBV5-1,NA,12,CASSTADSPLHF
TRBV6-5,NA,13,CASSIDRKYGYTF
TRBV3-1/TRBV3-2,NA,12,CASSRQEAEAFF
TRBV2,NA,11,CASRAGIEQYF
TRBV13,NA,17,CASRRLAATSSYNEQFF
TRBV19,TRBD1,15,CASSTGTVFNYGYTF
TRBV13,TRBD1,16,CASRWGGTGVNTEAFF
TRBV18,TRBD1,14,CASSSQGMSQPQHF
TRBV7-2,NA,14,CASSLVLASYEQYF
TRBV11-2,NA,14,CASSFQGRWDGYTF
TRBV6-6,NA,13,CASSYEANHEQYF
TRBV5-1,NA,13,CASSSSPQETQYF
TRBV19,TRBD2,14,CASSIVAGASEQYF
TRBV6-4,TRBD1,19,CASSDLVPGQGLSNQPQHF
TRBV6-5,NA,12,CASTRGSYEQYF
TRBV24-1,NA,16,CATTEQGLPYSYEQYF
TRBV5-4,NA,15,CASSKGVLSNSPLHF
TRBV11-1,NA,14,CASSLSNANYGYTF
TRBV19,TRBD1,15,CASRTTGVSTDTQYF
TRBV12-3/TRBV12-4,NA,12,CASRDTGDEQFF
TRBV2,TRBD1,14,CASIGTGSSYEQYF
TRBV28,NA,15,CASSSLRDTFYEQYF
TRBV19,TRBD1,16,CASSAEGAGMGQPQHF
TRBV13,NA,14,CASSLRGTGNTIYF
TRBV4-3,NA,16,CASSQQGLFGNTEAFF
TRBV18,TRBD1,20,CASSPARGTGGLGRNQPQHF
TRBV19,TRBD1,15,CASSMDRGGYNEQFF
TRBV7-9,NA,15,CASSLGGGTLGGYTF